The 13 T cell receptor beta chains listed next were all sequenced from one sample in a study of post-analysis software for immune sequencing data. Whole-study results and caveats: The five TRBV segments detected at higher frequency in patients than in controls included TRBV5-6, TRBV5-1 and TRBV20-1.

cDNA libraries for TCR beta contained unique molecular identifiers. One entry per CDR3 protein results from TCRdb running MiXCR on the PCR reads. The table lists approximately 180,000 distinct CDR3 sequences, around 30% of them singletons. Which antigens these TCRs recognize remains unknown. Specimen: blood. The receptors stem from a girl between 5 and 17 years old with multiple sclerosis.

Points on this clonotype: A junction boundary mismatches the germline segment, possibly from a read error. The V gene is TRBV7-9, the J gene TRBJ1-1, with D unclear. CDR3 length: 11 residues. The germline V gene encodes CDR1 SEHNR and CDR2 FQNEAQ (reference sequence). CDR3 in amino acids: CAGREEAEAFF. CDR3 nucleotide sequence: TGTGCCGGCAGAGAAGAGGCTGAAGCTTTCTTT. Together with reference TRBV7-9 and TRBJ1-1, the CDR3 gives the full variable domain: DTGVSQNPRHKITKRGQNVTFRCDPISEHNRLYWYRQTLGQGPEFLTYFQNEAQLEKSRLLSDRFSAERPKGSFSTLEIQRTEQGDSAMYLCAGREEAEAFFGQGTRLTVV.

This clonotype has only a few counts. At one end the junction does not follow the germline gene, possibly because of a read error. The chain links TRBV12-3 or TRBV12-4 to TRBJ2-7; possibly TRBD1 for D (5 bases). The CDR3 totals 17 residues. The CDR3 DNA sequence: TGTGCCAGCAGCCCTGCCCGACAGATTACTTTTTTCTACGGGCAGTACTTC. Translating gives CASSPARQITFFYGQYF.

The chain has TRBV6-2 or TRBV6-3 and TRBJ2-7; D is uncertain. The CDR3 is 14 amino acids. Looked up from germline, CDR1 is MNHEY and CDR2 is SVGEGT. The V end was cut by 2 bases, the J end by 3 bases, with 11 bases between. CDR3 nucleotides: TGTGCCAGCAGTTACGGTATCAGGAGCTACGAGCAGTACTTC. Translation: CASSYGIRSYEQYF.

This clonotype appeared a few times. This sequence joins TRBV12-3 or TRBV12-4 and TRBJ1-2; TRBD1 matches 8 bases. After removal of 8 bases from V and 2 bases from J, the junction contained 7 bases not matched to a gene. The length of the CDR3 is 14 residues. CDR3 nucleotide sequence: TGTGCCAGCTCCCAGGGGGCCCTAAACTATGGCTACACCTTC. Translating it yields CASSQGALNYGYTF.

The chain recombines TRBV3-1 with TRBJ2-2; no clear D gene. This CDR3 is 13 amino acids long. Germline V gene lookup returns CDR1 LGHDT and CDR2 YNNKEL (reference sequence). V was trimmed by 4 bases and J by 5 bases, leaving 8 bases between them. As DNA, the CDR3 is TGTGCCAGCAGCCCTATTCGGACCGGGGAGCTGTTTTTT. It codes for CASSPIRTGELFF.

Many counts were recorded for this clonotype. The chain links TRBV11-2 to TRBJ2-1; D call uncertain. Germline loops: CDR1 SGHAT, CDR2 FQNNGV. V dropped 4 bases and J dropped 4 bases, with 2 bases sitting between them. The CDR3 spans 11 residues. CDR3 loop: CASSYYNEQFF. CDR3 nucleotide sequence: TGTGCCAGCAGCTATTACAATGAGCAGTTCTTC.

The sample holds many counts of this clonotype. The chain carries TRBV11-2 and TRBJ2-1, with D unresolved. There are 16 residues in the CDR3. V was shortened by 0 bases and J by 4 bases, with 13 bases between the two germline ends. Germline CDR1 reads SGHAT; CDR2 reads FQNNGV. CDR3 sequence (DNA): TGTGCCAGCAGCTTAGATAAGTCCCCTCAATACAATGAGCAGTTCTTC. It translates to CASSLDKSPQYNEQFF.

With regard to this clonotype: A read error may be the cause here, since a much bigger clone is one base away. V gene TRBV5-1 combines with J gene TRBJ2-1; 12 bases are shared with TRBD2. Germline V gives CDR1 SGHRS, CDR2 YFSETQ. This CDR3 spans 19 amino acids. The CDR3 DNA reads as TGCGCCAGCAGCCTTCTCATTCGGACTAGCGGGAAACGCTACAATGAGCATTTCTTC. Protein: CASSLLIRTSGKRYNEHFF.

This clonotype was picked up many times. This chain joins TRBV20-1 and TRBJ2-7, with 16 bases aligning to TRBD2. V lost 1 base, J lost 4 bases, and 7 bases stayed unmatched. The germline CDR1 and CDR2 sequences are DFQATT and SNEGSKA (reference sequence). This CDR3 is built from 17 residues. This CDR3 is CSARAGLAGGFGYEQYF. As DNA, the CDR3 is TGCAGTGCTAGAGCGGGACTAGCGGGAGGGTTCGGATACGAGCAGTACTTC.

Points on this clonotype: This could be a read error, since a much larger clone is one nucleotide away. The gene calls are TRBV27 and TRBJ2-1; no reliable D call. The J call may be mistaken, given a closer DNA end match to TRBJ2-7. From germline, CDR1 is MNHEY and CDR2 SMNVEV (reference sequence). The CDR3 spans 13 residues. The CDR3 sequence is CASSLTLANEQYF. In nucleotides, the CDR3 is TGTGCCAGCAGCCTCACACTGGCTAATGAGCAGTACTTC.

V usage is TRBV15 and J usage is TRBJ1-1; D unresolved. The CDR3 totals 15 residues. CDR1 is LNHNV, CDR2 YYDKDF, per germline (reference sequence). The V gene lost 0 bases and the J gene lost 2 bases, with 10 bases spanning the gap. The CDR3 coding sequence is TGTGCCACCAGCAGAGAACGGCAGATAAACACTGAAGCTTTCTTT. As protein: CATSRERQINTEAFF.

As DNA, the CDR3 is TGCGCCAGCAGCCAACTGCGGGGAGATGGTCGAGATACGCAGTATTTT. Protein: CASSQLRGDGRDTQYF. The chain uses TRBV4-1 and TRBJ2-3; TRBD2 might be the D (6 bases). Germline CDR1 and CDR2: MGHRA and YSYEKL. The CDR3 has 16 residues. V was pared by 2 bases and J by 5 bases, with 17 bases between.

This clonotype came up a few times. This chain joins TRBV18 and TRBJ2-7; 9 positions agree with TRBD1. The trim removed 3 bases at V and 3 bases at J, leaving 3 bases unmatched. The CDR3 runs 14 residues. Germline assignment: CDR1 KGHSH and CDR2 LQKENI. CDR3 region: CASSPRGQGYEQYF. The CDR3 DNA sequence: TGTGCCAGCTCACCCCGGGGACAGGGCTACGAGCAGTACTTC. The variable domain in full, completed from reference TRBV18 and TRBJ2-7, reads NAGVMQNPRHLVRRRGQEARLRCSPMKGHSHVYWYRQLPEEGLKFMVYLQKENIIDESGMPKERFSAEFPKEGPSILRIQQVVRGDSAAYFCASSPRGQGYEQYFGPGTRLTVT.